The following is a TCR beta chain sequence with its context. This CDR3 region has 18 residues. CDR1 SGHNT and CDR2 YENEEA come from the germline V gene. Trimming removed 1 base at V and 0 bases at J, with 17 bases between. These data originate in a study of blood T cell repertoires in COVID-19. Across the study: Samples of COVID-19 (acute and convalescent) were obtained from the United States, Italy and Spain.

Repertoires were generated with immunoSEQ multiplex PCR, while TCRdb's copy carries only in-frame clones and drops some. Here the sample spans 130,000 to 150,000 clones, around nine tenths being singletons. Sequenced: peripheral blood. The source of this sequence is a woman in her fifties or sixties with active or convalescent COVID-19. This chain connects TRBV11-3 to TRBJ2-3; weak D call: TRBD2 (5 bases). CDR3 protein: CASSLVRTPFPSTDTQYF. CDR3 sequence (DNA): TGTGCCAGCAGCTTAGTCCGGACTCCCTTCCCCAGCACAGATACGCAGTATTTT.